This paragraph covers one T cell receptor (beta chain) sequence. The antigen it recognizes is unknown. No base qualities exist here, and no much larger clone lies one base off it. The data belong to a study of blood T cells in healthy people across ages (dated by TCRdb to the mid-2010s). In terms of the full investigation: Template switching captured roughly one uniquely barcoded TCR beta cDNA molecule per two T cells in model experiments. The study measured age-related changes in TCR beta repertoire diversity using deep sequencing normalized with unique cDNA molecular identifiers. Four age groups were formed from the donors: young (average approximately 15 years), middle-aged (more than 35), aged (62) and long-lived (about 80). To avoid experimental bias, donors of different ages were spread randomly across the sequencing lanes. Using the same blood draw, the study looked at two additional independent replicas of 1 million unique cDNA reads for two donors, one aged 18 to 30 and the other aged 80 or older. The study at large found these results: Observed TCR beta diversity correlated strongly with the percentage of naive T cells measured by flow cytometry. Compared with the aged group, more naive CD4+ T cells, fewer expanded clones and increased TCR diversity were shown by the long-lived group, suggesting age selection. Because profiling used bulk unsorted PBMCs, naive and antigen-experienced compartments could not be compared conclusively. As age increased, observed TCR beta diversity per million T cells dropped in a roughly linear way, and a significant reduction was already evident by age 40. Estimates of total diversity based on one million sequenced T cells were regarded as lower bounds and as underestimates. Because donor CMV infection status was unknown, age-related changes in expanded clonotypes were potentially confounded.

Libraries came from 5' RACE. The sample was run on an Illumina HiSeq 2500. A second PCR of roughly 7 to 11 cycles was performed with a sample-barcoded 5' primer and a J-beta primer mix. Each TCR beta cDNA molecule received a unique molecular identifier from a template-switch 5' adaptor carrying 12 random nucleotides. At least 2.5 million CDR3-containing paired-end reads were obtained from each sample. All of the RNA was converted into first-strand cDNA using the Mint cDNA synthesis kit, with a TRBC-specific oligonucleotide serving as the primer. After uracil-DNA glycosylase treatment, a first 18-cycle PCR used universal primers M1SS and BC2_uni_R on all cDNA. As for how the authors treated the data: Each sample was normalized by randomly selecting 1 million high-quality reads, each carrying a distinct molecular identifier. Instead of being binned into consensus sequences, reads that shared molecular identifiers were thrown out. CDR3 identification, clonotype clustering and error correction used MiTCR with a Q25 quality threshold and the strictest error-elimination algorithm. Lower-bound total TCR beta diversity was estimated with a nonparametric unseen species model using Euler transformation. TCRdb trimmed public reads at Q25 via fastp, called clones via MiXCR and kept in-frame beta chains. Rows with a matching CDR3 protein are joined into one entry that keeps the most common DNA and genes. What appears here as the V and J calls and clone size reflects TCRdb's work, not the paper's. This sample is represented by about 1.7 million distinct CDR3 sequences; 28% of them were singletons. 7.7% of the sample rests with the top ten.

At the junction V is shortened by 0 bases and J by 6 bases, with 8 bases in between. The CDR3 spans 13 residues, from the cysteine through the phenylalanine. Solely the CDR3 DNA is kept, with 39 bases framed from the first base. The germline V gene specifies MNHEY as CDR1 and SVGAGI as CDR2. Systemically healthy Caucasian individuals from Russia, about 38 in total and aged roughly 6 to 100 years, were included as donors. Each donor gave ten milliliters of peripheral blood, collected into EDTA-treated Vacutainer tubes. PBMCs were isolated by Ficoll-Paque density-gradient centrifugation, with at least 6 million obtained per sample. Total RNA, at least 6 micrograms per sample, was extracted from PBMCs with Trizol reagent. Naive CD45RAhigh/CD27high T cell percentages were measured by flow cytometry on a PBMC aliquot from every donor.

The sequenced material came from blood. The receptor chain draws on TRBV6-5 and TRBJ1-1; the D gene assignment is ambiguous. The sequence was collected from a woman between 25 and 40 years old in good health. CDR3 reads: CASSYSWQPEAFF. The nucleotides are TGTGCCAGCAGTTACTCTTGGCAGCCTGAAGCTTTCTTT.